Below are 2 T cell receptor beta chains sequenced from a single sample in a study of glioma-infiltrating T cells. Amplification of TCR alpha and beta CDR3 regions from RNA used iRepertoire nested multiplex PCR. MiXCR was run by TCRdb on the multiplex PCR reads, yielding one entry per CDR3 protein. Here the sample spans approximately 190,000 distinct CDR3 sequences, about 31% being singletons. The sample comprised glioma tissue, nonneoplastic brain tissue, or PBMCs (not recorded which). The receptors shown here come from a human donor with low-grade glioma or glioblastoma, undergoing nonglioma brain surgery, or in good health (not recorded which).

This clonotype was found many times. The V gene is TRBV6-2 or TRBV6-3, the J gene TRBJ1-1; no clear D. The CDR3 has 15 amino acids. Germline loops: CDR1 MNHEY, CDR2 SVGEGT. V was pared by 3 bases and J by 1 base, with 12 bases between. CDR3 protein: CASSYLSRENTEAFF. Here the CDR3 DNA reads TGTGCCAGCAGTTATCTTTCGCGGGAGAACACTGAAGCTTTCTTT.

This clonotype was picked up many times. V gene TRBV19 combines with J gene TRBJ1-1; D may be TRBD1 (6 bases). The germline V gene encodes CDR1 LNHDA and CDR2 SQIVND (reference sequence). There are 14 residues in the CDR3. With 6 bases removed from V and 2 bases from J, the gap between germline ends came to 13 bases. The chain's CDR3 is CASRKKDRNTEAFF. Here the CDR3 DNA reads TGTGCCAGTAGGAAAAAGGACAGAAACACTGAAGCTTTCTTT.